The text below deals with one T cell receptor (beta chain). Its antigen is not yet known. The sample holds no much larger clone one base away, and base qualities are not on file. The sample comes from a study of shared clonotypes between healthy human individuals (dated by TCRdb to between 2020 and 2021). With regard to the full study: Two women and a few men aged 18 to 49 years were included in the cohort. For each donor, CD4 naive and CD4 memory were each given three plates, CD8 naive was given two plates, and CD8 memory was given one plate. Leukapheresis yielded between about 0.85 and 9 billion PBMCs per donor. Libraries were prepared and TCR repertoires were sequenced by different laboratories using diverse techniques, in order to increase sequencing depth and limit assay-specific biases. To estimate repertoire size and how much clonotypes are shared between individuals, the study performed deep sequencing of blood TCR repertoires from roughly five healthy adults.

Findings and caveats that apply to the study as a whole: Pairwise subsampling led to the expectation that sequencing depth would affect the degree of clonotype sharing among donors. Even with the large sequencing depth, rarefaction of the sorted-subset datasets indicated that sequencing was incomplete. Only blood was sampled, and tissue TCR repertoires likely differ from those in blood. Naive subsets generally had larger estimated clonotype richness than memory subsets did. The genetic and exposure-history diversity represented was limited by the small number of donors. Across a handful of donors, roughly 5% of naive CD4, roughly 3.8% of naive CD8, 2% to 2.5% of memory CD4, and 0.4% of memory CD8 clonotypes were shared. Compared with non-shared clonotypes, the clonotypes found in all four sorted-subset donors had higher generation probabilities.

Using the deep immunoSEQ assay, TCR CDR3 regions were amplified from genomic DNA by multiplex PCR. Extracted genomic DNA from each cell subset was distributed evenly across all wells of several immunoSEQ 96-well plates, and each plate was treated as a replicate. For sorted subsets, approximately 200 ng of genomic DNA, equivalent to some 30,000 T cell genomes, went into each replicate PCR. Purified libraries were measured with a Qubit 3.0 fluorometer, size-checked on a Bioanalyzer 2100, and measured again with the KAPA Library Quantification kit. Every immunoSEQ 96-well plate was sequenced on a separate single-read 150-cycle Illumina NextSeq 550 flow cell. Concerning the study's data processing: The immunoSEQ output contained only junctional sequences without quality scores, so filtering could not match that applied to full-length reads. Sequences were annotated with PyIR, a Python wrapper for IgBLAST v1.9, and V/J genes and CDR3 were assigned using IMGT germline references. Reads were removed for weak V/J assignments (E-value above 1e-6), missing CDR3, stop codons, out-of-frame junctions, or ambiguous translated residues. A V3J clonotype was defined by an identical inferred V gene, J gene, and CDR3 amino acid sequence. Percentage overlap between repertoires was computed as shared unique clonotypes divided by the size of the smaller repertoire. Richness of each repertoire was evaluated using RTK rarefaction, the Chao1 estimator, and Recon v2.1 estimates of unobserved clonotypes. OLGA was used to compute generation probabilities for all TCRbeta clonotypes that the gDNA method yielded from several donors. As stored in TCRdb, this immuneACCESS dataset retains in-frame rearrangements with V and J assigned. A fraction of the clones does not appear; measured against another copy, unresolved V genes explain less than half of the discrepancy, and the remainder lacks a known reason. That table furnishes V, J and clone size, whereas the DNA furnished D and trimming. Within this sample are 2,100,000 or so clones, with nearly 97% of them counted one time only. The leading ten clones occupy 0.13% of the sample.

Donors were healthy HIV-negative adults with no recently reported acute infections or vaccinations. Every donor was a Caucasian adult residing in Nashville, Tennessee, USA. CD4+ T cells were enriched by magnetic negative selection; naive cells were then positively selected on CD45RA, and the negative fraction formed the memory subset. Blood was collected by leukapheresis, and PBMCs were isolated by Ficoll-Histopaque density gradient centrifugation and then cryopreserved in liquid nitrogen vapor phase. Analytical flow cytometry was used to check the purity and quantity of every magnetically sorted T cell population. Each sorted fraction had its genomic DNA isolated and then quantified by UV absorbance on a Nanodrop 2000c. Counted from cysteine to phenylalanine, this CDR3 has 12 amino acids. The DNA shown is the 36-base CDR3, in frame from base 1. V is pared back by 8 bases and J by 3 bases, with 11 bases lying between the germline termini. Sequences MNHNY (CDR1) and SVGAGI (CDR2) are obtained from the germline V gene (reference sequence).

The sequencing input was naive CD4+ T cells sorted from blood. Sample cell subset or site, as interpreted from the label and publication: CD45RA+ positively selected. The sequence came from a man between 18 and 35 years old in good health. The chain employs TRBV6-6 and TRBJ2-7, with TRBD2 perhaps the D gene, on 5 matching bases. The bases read TGTGCCAGCGGCGGGCAGATCTACGAGCAGTACTTC. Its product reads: CASGGQIYEQYF.